The sequence of this T cell receptor (beta chain) was determined in a study of glioma-infiltrating T cells. Broader study findings: Very few CDR3 sequences were shared between tissue and blood.

TCR alpha and beta CDR3 regions were amplified from RNA using iRepertoire nested multiplex PCR. TCRdb recomputed calls from the multiplex PCR reads with MiXCR, one row per CDR3 protein. The sample holds some 4,200 distinct CDR3 sequences, approximately 24% seen once. Germline CDR1 reads SGHTA; CDR2 reads FQGTGA. The ends were cut back, 5 bases at V and 8 bases at J, with 15 bases in the middle. The CDR3 is 13 residues long. This clonotype counts as medium-sized (0.01 to 0.1%). As yet, its antigen is unknown. Sequencing used glioma tissue, nonneoplastic brain tissue, or PBMCs (not recorded which). This chain links TRBV7-3 with TRBJ1-2; D may be TRBD1 (6 bases). This receptor was obtained from a human donor with low-grade glioma or glioblastoma, undergoing nonglioma brain surgery, or in good health (not recorded which). CDR3 region: CASSPTGNGGYTF. In DNA, the CDR3 is TGTGCCAGCAGCCCAACAGGGAATGGCGGCTACACCTTC.